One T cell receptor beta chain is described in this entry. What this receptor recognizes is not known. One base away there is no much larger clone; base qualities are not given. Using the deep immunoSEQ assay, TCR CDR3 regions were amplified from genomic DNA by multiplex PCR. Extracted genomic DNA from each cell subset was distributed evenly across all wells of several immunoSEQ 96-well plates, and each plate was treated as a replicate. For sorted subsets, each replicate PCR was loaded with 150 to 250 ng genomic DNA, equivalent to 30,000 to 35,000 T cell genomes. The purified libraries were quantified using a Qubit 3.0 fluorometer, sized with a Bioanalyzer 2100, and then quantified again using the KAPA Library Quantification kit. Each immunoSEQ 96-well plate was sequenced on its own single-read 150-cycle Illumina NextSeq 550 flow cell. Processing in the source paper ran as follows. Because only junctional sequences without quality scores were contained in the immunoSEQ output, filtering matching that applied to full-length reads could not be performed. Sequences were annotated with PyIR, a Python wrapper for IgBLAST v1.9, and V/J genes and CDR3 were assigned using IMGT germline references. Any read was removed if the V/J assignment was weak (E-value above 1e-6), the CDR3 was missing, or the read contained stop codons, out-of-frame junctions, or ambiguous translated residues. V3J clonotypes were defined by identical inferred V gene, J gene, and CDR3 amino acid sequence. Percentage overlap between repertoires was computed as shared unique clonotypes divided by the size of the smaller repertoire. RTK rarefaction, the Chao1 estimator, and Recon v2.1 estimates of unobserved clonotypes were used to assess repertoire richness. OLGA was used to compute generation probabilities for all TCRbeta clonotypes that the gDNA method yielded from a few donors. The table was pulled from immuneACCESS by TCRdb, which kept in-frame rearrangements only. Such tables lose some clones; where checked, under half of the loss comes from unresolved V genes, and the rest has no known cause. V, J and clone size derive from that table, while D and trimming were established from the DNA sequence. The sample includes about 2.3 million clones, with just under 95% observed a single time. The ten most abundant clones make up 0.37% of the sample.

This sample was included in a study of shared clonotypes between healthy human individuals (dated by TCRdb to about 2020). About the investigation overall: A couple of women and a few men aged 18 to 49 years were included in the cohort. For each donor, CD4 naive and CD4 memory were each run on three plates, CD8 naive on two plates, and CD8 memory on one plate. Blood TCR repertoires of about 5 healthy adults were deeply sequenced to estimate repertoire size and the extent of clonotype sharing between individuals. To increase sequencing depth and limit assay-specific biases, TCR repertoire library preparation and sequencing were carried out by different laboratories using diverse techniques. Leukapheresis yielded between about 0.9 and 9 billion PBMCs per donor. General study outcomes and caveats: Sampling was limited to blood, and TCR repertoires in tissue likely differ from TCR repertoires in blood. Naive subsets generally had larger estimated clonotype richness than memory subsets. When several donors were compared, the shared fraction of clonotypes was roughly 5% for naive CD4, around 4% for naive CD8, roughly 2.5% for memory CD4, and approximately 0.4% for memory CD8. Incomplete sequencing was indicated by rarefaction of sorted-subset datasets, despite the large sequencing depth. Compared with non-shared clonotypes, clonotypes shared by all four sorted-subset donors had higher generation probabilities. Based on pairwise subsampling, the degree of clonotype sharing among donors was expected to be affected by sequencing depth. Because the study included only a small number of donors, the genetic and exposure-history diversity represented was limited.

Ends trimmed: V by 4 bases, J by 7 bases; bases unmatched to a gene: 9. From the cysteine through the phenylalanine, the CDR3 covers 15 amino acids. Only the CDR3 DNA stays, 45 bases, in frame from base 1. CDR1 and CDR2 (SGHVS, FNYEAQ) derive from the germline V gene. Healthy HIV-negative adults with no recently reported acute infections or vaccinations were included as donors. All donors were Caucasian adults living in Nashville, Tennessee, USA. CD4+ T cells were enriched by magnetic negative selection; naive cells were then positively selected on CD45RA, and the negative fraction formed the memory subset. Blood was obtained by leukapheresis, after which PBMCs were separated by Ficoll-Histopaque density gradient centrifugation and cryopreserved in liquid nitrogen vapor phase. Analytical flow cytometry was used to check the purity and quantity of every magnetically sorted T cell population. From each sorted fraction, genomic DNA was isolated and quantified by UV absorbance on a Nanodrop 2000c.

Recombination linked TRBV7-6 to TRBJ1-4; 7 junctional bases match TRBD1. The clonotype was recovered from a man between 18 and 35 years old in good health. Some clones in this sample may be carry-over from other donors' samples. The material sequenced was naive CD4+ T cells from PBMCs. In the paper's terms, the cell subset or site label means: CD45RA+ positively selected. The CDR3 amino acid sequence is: CASSSAHRGGEKLFF. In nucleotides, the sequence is TGTGCCAGCAGCTCGGCACACAGGGGAGGTGAAAAACTGTTTTTT.